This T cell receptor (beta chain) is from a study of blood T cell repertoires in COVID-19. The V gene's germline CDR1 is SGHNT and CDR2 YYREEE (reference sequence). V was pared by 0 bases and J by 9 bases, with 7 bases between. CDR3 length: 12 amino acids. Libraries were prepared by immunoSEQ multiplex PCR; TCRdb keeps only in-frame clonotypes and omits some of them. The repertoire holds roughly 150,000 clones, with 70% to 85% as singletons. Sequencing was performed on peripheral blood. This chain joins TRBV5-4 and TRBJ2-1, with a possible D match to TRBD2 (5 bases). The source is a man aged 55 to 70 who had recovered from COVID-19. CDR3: CASSLARGEQFF. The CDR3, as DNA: TGTGCCAGCAGCTTGGCTCGGGGTGAGCAGTTCTTC. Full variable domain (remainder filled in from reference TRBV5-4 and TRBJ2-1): ETGVTQSPTHLIKTRGQQVTLRCSSQSGHNTVSWYQQALGQGPQFIFQYYREEENGRGNFPPRFSGLQFPNYSSELNVNALELDDSALYLCASSLARGEQFFGPGTRLTVL.